The 15 T cell receptor beta chains reported below all come from one sample, sequenced in a study of blood T cells in healthy people across ages (dated by TCRdb to between 2014 and 2017). Library preparation employed 5' RACE. Sequencer: Illumina HiSeq 2500. A second PCR of roughly 6 to 11 cycles was run with a J-beta primer mix and a sample-barcoded 5' primer. The public reads were reanalyzed by TCRdb: fastp trimming at Q25, MiXCR alignment, in-frame beta chains only. Each CDR3 protein appears once, grouped with its most common genes and DNA. This sample comprises just under 750,000 distinct CDR3 sequences, about 20% of them detected only once. 22% of the sample goes to the ten largest clones. Sequencing was done on a sample of blood. The receptor set was obtained from a man between 70 and 80 years old in good health.

A note on this clonotype: Being one base from a much bigger clone, this may be a read error. The final CDR3 position lacks the conserved phenylalanine or tryptophan, pointing to a likely read error. V and J are TRBV20-1 and TRBJ1-1; 7 nucleotides match TRBD1. Germline assignment: CDR1 DFQATT and CDR2 SNEGSKA (reference sequence). Losses at the gene ends were 5 bases for V and 4 bases for J; bases not matched to a gene: 7. The CDR3 sequence is 13 residues long. In nucleotides, the CDR3 is TGCAGTGCTTTAAAGACAGGGCGCACTGAAGCTTTCTCT. Its translation is CSALKTGRTEAFS.

This clonotype has only a few counts. The chain recombines TRBV3-1 with TRBJ1-3; 8 bases are a match to TRBD1. This CDR3 has 17 residues. Unmatched junction bases numbered 6, after V lost 2 bases and J lost 0 bases. CDR1 is LGHDT, CDR2 YNNKEL, per germline (reference sequence). The CDR3: CASSQSGTGFSGNTIYF. In nucleotides, the CDR3 is TGTGCCAGCAGCCAATCGGGGACAGGCTTCTCTGGAAACACCATATATTTT.

This clonotype was detected ten times or more. The gene calls are TRBV6-2 or TRBV6-3 and TRBJ1-4; D gene ambiguous. This CDR3 is 17 amino acids long. Trimming cost V 0 bases and J 0 bases, with 11 bases left between them. In germline, CDR1 is MNHEY, CDR2 SVGEGT. The CDR3 DNA reads as TGTGCCAGCAGTTACTCGGGATTTCGGGCAACTAATGAAAAACTGTTTTTT. It codes for CASSYSGFRATNEKLFF.

This clonotype showed up just a few times. The chain uses TRBV28 and TRBJ2-5; D unresolved. Trimming cost V 2 bases and J 1 base, with 20 bases left between them. This CDR3 spans 18 amino acids. CDR1 MDHEN and CDR2 SYDVKM come from the germline V gene. This chain's CDR3 is CASSLTFLNRAVQETQYF. The DNA for the CDR3 is TGTGCCAGCAGTTTAACTTTTCTGAACAGAGCAGTCCAAGAGACCCAGTACTTC. The complete variable domain, with remaining parts taken from reference TRBV28 and TRBJ2-5, reads DVKVTQSSRYLVKRTGEKVFLECVQDMDHENMFWYRQDPGLGLRLIYFSYDVKMKEKGDIPEGYSVSREKKERFSLILESASTNQTSMYLCASSLTFLNRAVQETQYFGPGTRLLVL.

V usage is TRBV5-1 and J usage is TRBJ2-3; TRBD2 matches at 10 bases. The V and J ends lost 7 bases and 4 bases, in that order; junction bases with no gene match: 6. Germline loops: CDR1 SGHRS, CDR2 YFSETQ. The CDR3 runs 14 residues. CDR3 coding DNA: TGCGCCAGCCGCCTAGCGGGAGAGGCAGATACGCAGTATTTT. Translating it yields CASRLAGEADTQYF.

This clonotype was detected many times. The chain links TRBV7-8 to TRBJ1-6, with 7 nucleotides matching TRBD1. The length of the CDR3 is 16 residues. The germline V gene has CDR1 SGHVS and CDR2 FQNEAQ. With V trimmed by 5 bases and J by 6 bases, 10 bases remained unmatched. CDR3 residues: CASSQNRGRTNSPLHF. The CDR3 nucleotides read TGTGCCAGCAGCCAAAACAGGGGCCGCACTAATTCACCCCTCCACTTT.

The genes are TRBV12-3 or TRBV12-4 and TRBJ2-5; D call uncertain. V lost 3 bases, J lost 5 bases, and 10 bases lay in between. CDR3 length equals 13 residues. The CDR3 loop reads CASSLVLRETQYF. DNA of the CDR3: TGTGCCAGCAGTTTGGTCCTAAGGGAGACCCAGTACTTC.

The chain recombines TRBV7-9 with TRBJ1-1; 7 nucleotides match TRBD1. The CDR3 runs 15 residues. The ends lost 2 bases at V and 0 bases at J; junction bases unmatched: 3. From germline, CDR1 is SEHNR and CDR2 FQNEAQ (reference sequence). Here the CDR3 DNA reads TGTGCCAGCAGCTTAAGACAGGGCATGAACACTGAAGCTTTCTTT. As protein: CASSLRQGMNTEAFF.

This clonotype was observed a handful of times. This chain connects TRBV12-3 or TRBV12-4 to TRBJ2-7; D call uncertain. The CDR3 runs 15 residues. The V gene lost 4 bases and the J gene lost 0 bases, with 13 bases spanning the gap. The chain's CDR3 is CASSSFGSASYEQYF. CDR3 nucleotides: TGTGCCAGCAGTTCGTTCGGGTCTGCCTCCTACGAGCAGTACTTC.

The chain combines TRBV19 with TRBJ2-5; D perhaps matches TRBD1 (6 bases). Deletions cut 6 bases from V and 1 base from J, with 15 bases between. CDR3 size: 15 residues. Germline CDR1 LNHDA, CDR2 SQIVND (reference sequence). The CDR3 here is CASRKTGTLQETQYF. DNA for the CDR3: TGTGCCAGTAGAAAAACAGGGACCCTCCAAGAGACCCAGTACTTC.

This clonotype was counted between two and nine times. This CDR3 is CASSHQGGQETQYF. CDR3 DNA sequence: TGTGCCAGCAGCCATCAAGGGGGGCAAGAGACCCAGTACTTC. The V call is TRBV3-1, the J call TRBJ2-5, with D possibly called TRBD1 or TRBD2 (6 bases each). This CDR3 is 14 amino acids long. CDR1 is LGHDT and CDR2 is YNNKEL in the germline V gene (reference sequence). Trimming took 3 bases from V and 2 from J, leaving 10 bases between them.

The chain combines TRBV7-2 with TRBJ2-1; TRBD2 agrees at 14 bases. The germline CDR1 and CDR2 sequences are SGHTA and FQGNSA. J was trimmed by 9 bases and V by 3 bases; bases with no gene match: 10. CDR3 size: 17 residues. The CDR3 protein is CASSFQTGLAGAGEQFF. The CDR3 nucleotides are TGTGCCAGCAGCTTCCAGACGGGACTAGCGGGGGCGGGTGAGCAGTTCTTC.

The genes are TRBV6-5 and TRBJ2-3, with a possible D match to TRBD2 (7 bases). Germline V gene lookup returns CDR1 MNHEY and CDR2 SVGAGI. V lost 5 bases, J lost 15 bases, and 15 bases lay in between. The CDR3 runs 11 residues. CDR3 protein: CASSRTGGPYF. Written as DNA, the CDR3 is TGTGCCAGCAGTCGGACGGGGGGCCCTTATTTT.

The genes are TRBV5-1 and TRBJ1-4; D perhaps matches TRBD1 (6 bases). This CDR3 is built from 16 residues. V was cut by 2 bases and J by 0 bases, with 11 bases left in between. Germline values: CDR1 SGHRS, CDR2 YFSETQ. In DNA, the CDR3 is TGCGCCAGCAGCTTCAGGGGACCGACAACTAATGAAAAACTGTTTTTT. As protein: CASSFRGPTTNEKLFF.

The V gene is TRBV6-2 or TRBV6-3, the J gene TRBJ1-5; 9 positions agree with TRBD1. With 3 bases clipped from V and 5 bases from J, the junction kept 17 bases outside the gene matches. The CDR3 covers 19 residues. Germline lookup yields CDR1 MNHEY and CDR2 SVGEGT. The CDR3 sequence: CASSYSRMTGGGKDQPQHF. The DNA for the CDR3 is TGTGCCAGCAGTTATTCCCGTATGACAGGGGGGGGAAAAGATCAGCCCCAGCATTTT.